This T cell receptor beta chain was identified in a study of shared clonotypes between healthy human individuals. Points from the study as a whole: The sole specimen, blood, was sampled, and tissue repertoires likely differ. Clonotype sharing among donors likely depends on sequencing depth.

On this clone itself: Its cognate antigen is unknown.

Genomic DNA per cell subset filled all wells of several immunoSEQ plates. The repertoire was sequenced with immunoSEQ multiplex PCR; TCRdb's copy has only in-frame clones and lacks some. The sample records approximately 510,000 clones, roughly 78% being singletons. The CDR3 sequence is 17 residues long. Between the trimmed V and J ends, which lost 3 bases and 0 bases, there was a span of 15 bases. Looked up from germline, CDR1 is MGHRA and CDR2 is YSYEKL. This TCR came from a woman in her thirties or forties in good health. Some clones in this sample may be carry-over from other donors' samples. This chain uses TRBV4-1 with TRBJ2-1, with D possibly TRBD2 on 6 matching bases. Sequenced: PBMCs. CDR3: CASSHGPSASSYNEQFF. For the CDR3, the DNA is TGCGCCAGCAGCCATGGTCCTAGCGCGAGCTCCTACAATGAGCAGTTCTTC.